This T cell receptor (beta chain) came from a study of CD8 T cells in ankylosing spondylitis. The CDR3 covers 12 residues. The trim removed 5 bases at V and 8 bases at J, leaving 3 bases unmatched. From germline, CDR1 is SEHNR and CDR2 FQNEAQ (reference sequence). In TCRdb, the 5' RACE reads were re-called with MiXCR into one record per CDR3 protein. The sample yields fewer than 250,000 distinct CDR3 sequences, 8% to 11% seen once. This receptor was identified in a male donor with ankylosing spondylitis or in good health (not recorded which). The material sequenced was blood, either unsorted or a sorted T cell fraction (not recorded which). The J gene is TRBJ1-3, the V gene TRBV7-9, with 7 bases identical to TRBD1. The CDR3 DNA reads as TGTGCCAGCAGCCCGCAGGGGGACACCATATATTTT. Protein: CASSPQGDTIYF.